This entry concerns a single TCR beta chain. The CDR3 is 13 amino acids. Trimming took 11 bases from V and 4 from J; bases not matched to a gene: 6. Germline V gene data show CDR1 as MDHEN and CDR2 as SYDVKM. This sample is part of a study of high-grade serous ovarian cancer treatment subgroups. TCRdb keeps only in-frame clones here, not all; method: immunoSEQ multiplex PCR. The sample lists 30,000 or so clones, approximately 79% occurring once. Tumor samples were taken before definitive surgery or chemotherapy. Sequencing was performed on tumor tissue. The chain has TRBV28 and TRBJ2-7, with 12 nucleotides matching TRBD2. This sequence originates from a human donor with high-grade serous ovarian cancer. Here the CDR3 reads CAASGRVGYEQYF. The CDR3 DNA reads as TGTGCCGCTAGCGGGAGGGTGGGTTACGAGCAGTACTTC. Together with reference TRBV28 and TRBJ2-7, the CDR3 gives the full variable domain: DVKVTQSSRYLVKRTGEKVFLECVQDMDHENMFWYRQDPGLGLRLIYFSYDVKMKEKGDIPEGYSVSREKKERFSLILESASTNQTSMYLCAASGRVGYEQYFGPGTRLTVT.